This section outlines one TCR beta chain sequence together with its context. This record comes from a study of blood T cell repertoires in COVID-19. Study details: The cDNA or gDNA used as material had been derived from T cells, B-cell-depleted T cells, or PBMCs.

Method: immunoSEQ multiplex PCR; TCRdb's copy keeps in-frame clones and lacks some. The top ten clones hold about an eighth of a sample with 45,000 to 55,000 clones, around nine tenths of them seen once. Germline CDR1 and CDR2: LGHDT and YNNKEL (reference sequence). The CDR3 covers 16 residues. With 8 bases removed from V and 6 bases from J, the gap between germline ends came to 24 bases. The clonotype was recovered from an elderly man with acute or convalescent COVID-19. This chain links TRBV3-1 (or the pseudogene TRBV3-2) with TRBJ2-3; no clear D gene. The sequenced sample consisted of peripheral blood. Written as DNA, the CDR3 is TGTGCCAGCCAAACTGTACCGGGTCTCCCGACCGATACGCAGTATTTT. Residues: CASQTVPGLPTDTQYF.